This T cell receptor beta chain was obtained from a study of regulatory T cells in long-lasting Graves disease. The length of the CDR3 is 14 residues. V was cut by 5 bases and J by 5 bases, with 15 bases left in between. Germline V gives CDR1 LGHNA, CDR2 YSLEER. Specified time point: newly diagnosed GD, antithyroid drugs for less than 3 months. Making the TCR library involved RNA that had been extracted from PBMCs. The patients included were those that came from an endocrinology department in Xi'an, China. There are a few counts of this clonotype. To make TCR beta libraries, researchers used iRepertoire HTBI primers and Arm-PCR of CDR3 regions. MiXCR, applied by TCRdb to the multiplex PCR reads, yields one record per CDR3 protein. The profile shows hundreds of thousands of distinct CDR3 sequences, less than 20% of them singletons.

The sample was peripheral blood mononuclear cells (PBMCs), taken at new diagnosis, from a patient treated with antithyroid drugs. This sequence was found in a female donor with Graves disease. The chain is built from TRBV4-3 and TRBJ2-5; possibly TRBD1 for D (6 bases). The CDR3 loop reads CASSAHREGETQYF. The CDR3 nucleotides are TGCGCCAGCAGCGCACACAGGGAAGGGGAGACCCAGTACTTC.